This entry lists 2 T cell receptor beta chains sequenced from one sample in a study of cytomegalovirus exposure and HLA in healthy donors (dated by TCRdb to about 2017). The library was prepared using the immunoSEQ multiplex PCR assay. The multiplex PCR relied on a mix of 60 forward primers for TCR Vbeta segments and 13 reverse primers for TCR Jbeta segments. TCRdb carries this immuneACCESS record with in-frame sequences only. Its versions omit some clonotypes, under half of them owing to an unresolved V gene in the studies checked, with the rest unexplained. This sample holds approximately 42,000 clones; over 75% were observed only once. The ten largest make up 2.7% of the sample. The specimen was PBMCs. These TCRs come from a man aged 50 to 60 in good health and CMV-seronegative.

The chain links TRBV19 to TRBJ2-7, with D maybe TRBD2 (6 bases). V was shortened by 3 bases and J by 4 bases, with 13 bases between the two germline ends. CDR3 length: 14 residues. Per the germline V gene, CDR1 is LNHDA and CDR2 is SQIVND (reference sequence). This chain's CDR3 is CASSISGGIYEQYF. The CDR3, as DNA: TGTGCCAGTAGTATTTCTGGCGGGATTTACGAGCAGTACTTC.

The J gene is TRBJ2-7, the V gene TRBV7-8, with 9 bases that match TRBD2. The DNA end favors TRBJ2-1, so the J call may be wrong. This CDR3 spans 15 amino acids. Germline loops: CDR1 SGHVS, CDR2 FQNEAQ. The CDR3 region has the DNA TGTGCCAGCAGCTCAGCGGGAGGTTCGTTCAATGAGCAGTTCTTC. It translates to CASSSAGGSFNEQFF.